This TCR beta chain was captured by sequencing in a study of T cells after yellow fever vaccination. Study background: Preparation used SMART-Seq v4 Ultra Low Input for the low-cell-number fractions.

TCRdb called the 5' RACE reads again in MiXCR, with one record for every CDR3 protein. The sample has some 600,000 distinct CDR3 sequences, about 17% seen once. The ends were cut back, 3 bases at V and 8 bases at J, with 5 bases in the middle. This CDR3 region has 10 residues. Looked up from germline, CDR1 is DFQATT and CDR2 is SNEGSKA (reference sequence). In this sample, this clonotype turned up a few times. The sequence was collected from a man younger than 35 who received the YFV17D yellow fever vaccine. The chain has TRBV20-1 and TRBJ2-1, with D unresolved. The sample was PBMCs, taken 5 days after the first yellow fever vaccination. The chain's CDR3 is CSASPYEQFF. CDR3 bases: TGCAGTGCTAGTCCGTATGAGCAGTTCTTC.